Below are 17 T cell receptor beta chains sequenced from a single sample in a study of early T cells in non-severe SARS-CoV-2 infection. TCRdb re-analysed the 5' RACE reads in MiXCR, keeping a single row per CDR3 protein. The data show 98,000 or so distinct CDR3 sequences, roughly 12% seen once. The source material was whole blood, sampled at baseline. The receptors come from an adult who was a healthcare worker with PCR-confirmed SARS-CoV-2 infection or an uninfected control (not recorded which).

The V and J genes are TRBV2 and TRBJ2-2; possibly TRBD2 for D (7 bases). V was pared by 7 bases and J by 4 bases, with 13 bases between. The V gene's germline CDR1 is SNHLY and CDR2 FYNNEI. The CDR3 has 14 amino acids. CDR3 coding DNA: TGTGCCAGCACGGCGGGGGCCTTCACCGGGGAGCTGTTTTTT. Amino acid sequence: CASTAGAFTGELFF.

This chain uses TRBV20-1 with TRBJ1-1, with D tentatively TRBD1 (5 bases). The CDR3 is made up of 13 amino acids. Germline CDR1 reads DFQATT; CDR2 reads SNEGSKA (reference sequence). The V gene lost 1 base and the J gene lost 11 bases, with 17 bases spanning the gap. The CDR3 reads CSARVGRPLGAFF. In DNA, the CDR3 is TGCAGTGCTAGAGTGGGACGGCCCCTAGGGGCTTTCTTT.

The chain uses TRBV29-1 and TRBJ1-2; 7 bases agree with TRBD1. CDR3 size: 11 residues. Germline trimming cut 4 bases from V and 6 bases from J; bases unmatched to any gene: 2. Per germline, CDR1 SQVTM and CDR2 ANQGSEA. This CDR3 reads CSVGRGDGYTF. CDR3 sequence (DNA): TGCAGCGTTGGCAGGGGGGATGGCTACACCTTC.

This clonotype was seen a handful of times. The J gene is TRBJ2-6, the V gene TRBV11-2; a possible D gene is TRBD1 (6 bases). V lost 6 bases and J 0 bases, leaving 15 bases between the germline ends. The CDR3 covers 17 residues. Germline CDR1 reads SGHAT; CDR2 reads FQNNGV. In DNA, the CDR3 is TGTGCCAGCAGTCAAACCGACAGGCCCTCTGGGGCCAACGTCCTGACTTTC. It specifies CASSQTDRPSGANVLTF.

The chain links TRBV5-1 to TRBJ2-5, with TRBD1 matching over 12 bases. V lost 3 bases to trimming and J lost 3 bases; unmatched junction nucleotides: 3. The CDR3 is 15 residues long. Germline CDR1 and CDR2: SGHRS and YFSETQ. The CDR3 DNA reads as TGCGCCAGCAGCTCCGGGACAGGGGGCAAAGAGACCCAGTACTTC. Its protein product is CASSSGTGGKETQYF.

The V and J genes are TRBV12-3 or TRBV12-4 and TRBJ2-1, with 10 bases matching TRBD2. This CDR3 is built from 17 residues. After removal of 1 base from V and 0 bases from J, the junction contained 3 bases not matched to a gene. CDR3: CASSLVASGSSYNEQFF. CDR3 nucleotides: TGTGCCAGCAGTTTAGTGGCTAGCGGGAGCTCCTACAATGAGCAGTTCTTC.

This clonotype was observed at least ten times. The chain couples TRBV6-6 to TRBJ1-6, with D uncertain. With 2 bases removed from V and 7 bases from J, the gap between germline ends came to 9 bases. Germline V gene data show CDR1 as MNHNY and CDR2 as SVGAGI (reference sequence). The CDR3 spans 14 residues. This CDR3 is CASSYTVENSPLHF. The CDR3 DNA sequence: TGTGCCAGCAGTTACACCGTGGAAAATTCACCCCTCCACTTT.

The sample holds a few counts of this clonotype. This chain joins TRBV28 and TRBJ2-3; D may be TRBD2 (5 bases). Germline V lookup: CDR1 MDHEN, CDR2 SYDVKM. The CDR3 consists of 16 residues. V gave up 4 bases and J gave up 3 bases, with 17 bases separating them. As DNA, the CDR3 is TGTGCCAGCAGTTCTCGGACGGACTCTCGGACAGATACGCAGTATTTT. Translated: CASSSRTDSRTDTQYF.

The chain carries TRBV6-5 and TRBJ2-1; 8 bases align to TRBD1. This CDR3 has 15 amino acids. Trimming cost V 6 bases and J 7 bases; bases outside gene matches: 11. Germline assignment: CDR1 MNHEY and CDR2 SVGAGI. This chain's CDR3 is CASRGQGHKGNEQFF. As DNA, the CDR3 is TGTGCCAGCAGAGGACAGGGACATAAGGGGAATGAGCAGTTCTTC.

This clonotype was seen a few times. This chain links TRBV29-1 with TRBJ1-2; a weak D match, TRBD1 (5 bases). The V gene's germline CDR1 is SQVTM and CDR2 ANQGSEA. The V end lost 0 bases, the J end lost 8 bases, and 16 bases lay between the germline ends. This CDR3 spans 14 amino acids. CDR3 region: CSVEELGGAGGYTF. CDR3 bases: TGCAGCGTTGAAGAACTCGGTGGCGCAGGGGGCTACACCTTC.

This clonotype was seen many times. The rearrangement uses TRBV7-9 and TRBJ1-2; D is uncertain. The length of the CDR3 is 13 residues. With 5 bases removed from V and 9 bases from J, the gap between germline ends came to 16 bases. CDR1 is SEHNR and CDR2 is FQNEAQ in the germline V gene (reference sequence). This CDR3 is CASSPNEVGSYTF. In nucleotides, the CDR3 is TGTGCCAGCAGCCCCAACGAGGTGGGAAGCTACACCTTC.

This clonotype came up a few times. The chain recombines TRBV28 with TRBJ1-4; D is possibly TRBD1 (6 bases). V was clipped by 3 bases and J by 1 base, with 12 bases between them. Germline V CDR1 and CDR2: MDHEN, SYDVKM. The CDR3 is made up of 16 amino acids. This CDR3 is CASSFGGRGTNEKLFF. CDR3 nucleotide sequence: TGTGCCAGCAGTTTTGGGGGGCGCGGAACTAATGAAAAACTGTTTTTT.

The chain employs TRBV19 and TRBJ2-7; a weak D match, TRBD1 (5 bases). With 0 bases removed from V and 0 bases from J, the gap between germline ends came to 12 bases. From germline, CDR1 is LNHDA and CDR2 SQIVND (reference sequence). The CDR3 has 16 residues. The CDR3 DNA reads TGTGCCAGTAGTATAGATGGGGCGGAGAGCTCCTACGAGCAGTACTTC. Encoded protein: CASSIDGAESSYEQYF.

The chain uses TRBV20-1 and TRBJ2-1; 11 bases are a match to TRBD2. The junction had 14 bases not matched to a gene; V was cut back by 3 bases and J by 10 bases. There are 16 residues in the CDR3. Germline CDR1 is DFQATT and CDR2 is SNEGSKA (reference sequence). CDR3 residues: CSARMIAGGPRAEQFF. CDR3 DNA: TGCAGTGCTAGGATGATAGCGGGAGGGCCCCGTGCCGAGCAGTTCTTC.

This clonotype was detected a few times. Written as DNA, the CDR3 is TGTGCCAGCAGCGCACGAGTACGCAGCCTGTATCCTGAAAACACCATATATTTT. Translation: CASSARVRSLYPENTIYF. The rearrangement joins TRBV13 to TRBJ1-3, with no clear D. Trimming took off 5 bases at V and 6 bases at J, with 26 bases between the two ends. CDR3 length: 18 amino acids. Germline V gene data show CDR1 as PRHDT and CDR2 as FYEKMQ (reference sequence).

This sequence joins TRBV21-1 and TRBJ2-7; the table assigns TRBD1, which was not confirmed against the DNA. TRBV21-1 is deemed a pseudogene. The CDR3 has 17 amino acids. Here the CDR3 reads CASSKDPRQGTPYEQYF. The CDR3 DNA reads TGTGCCAGCAGCAAAGACCCCCGACAGGGGACACCCTACGAGCAGTACTTC.

Notes on this clonotype: A much bigger clone sits one base away, suggesting this may be a read error. The chain recombines TRBV1 with TRBJ1-2. TRBV1 is termed a pseudogene. The CDR3 has 15 residues. CDR3 DNA sequence: TGCACCAGCAGCCAAGAGGGCATAAAGAACTATGGCTACACCTTC. Translation gives CTSSQEGIKNYGYTF.